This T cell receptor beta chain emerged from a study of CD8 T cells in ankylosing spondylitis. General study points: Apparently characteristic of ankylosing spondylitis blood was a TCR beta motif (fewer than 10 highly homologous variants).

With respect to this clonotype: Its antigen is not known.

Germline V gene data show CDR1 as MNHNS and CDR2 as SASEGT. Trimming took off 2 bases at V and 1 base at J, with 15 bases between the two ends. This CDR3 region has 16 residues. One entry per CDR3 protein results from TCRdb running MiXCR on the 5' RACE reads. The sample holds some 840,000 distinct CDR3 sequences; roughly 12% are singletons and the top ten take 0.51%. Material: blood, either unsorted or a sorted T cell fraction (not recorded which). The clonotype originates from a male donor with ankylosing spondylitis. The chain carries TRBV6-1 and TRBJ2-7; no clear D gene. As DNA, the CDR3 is TGTGCCAGCAGTGAAACCCCGCGGACCTATTCCTACGAGCAGTACTTC. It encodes CASSETPRTYSYEQYF.